These 25 T cell receptor beta chains originate from one sample sequenced in a study of vaccination and CD4 T cells after COVID-19. Sequenced with the Oncomine TCR Beta short-read assay was DNA taken from cultured CD4+ T cells. From cultured CD4+ T cells, genomic DNA was extracted. One entry per CDR3 protein results from TCRdb running MiXCR on the PCR reads. The sample has more than 7,000 distinct CDR3 sequences; around 40% are singletons. These receptors have no known antigen. The treatment: roughly nine-day PBMC culture with coronavirus spike peptide pools or control peptides (ViraFEST assay). CD4+ T cells that came from the unexposed donor were collected before the COVID-19 pandemic (2011-2018). Specimen: CD4+ T cells from blood, cultured in vitro. Receptor source: a human donor in good health.

The chain is built from TRBV19 and TRBJ2-3; D remains unclear. Per the germline V gene, CDR1 is LNHDA and CDR2 is SQIVND (reference sequence). The CDR3 loop spans 16 amino acids. V dropped 7 bases and J dropped 1 base, with 18 bases sitting between them. For the CDR3, the DNA is TGTGCCAGTACCCCCCGGCGGCCTCTTGGCACAGATACGCAGTATTTT. Its translation: CASTPRRPLGTDTQYF. Based on the CDR3 plus reference TRBV19 and TRBJ2-3, the full variable domain is DGGITQSPKYLFRKEGQNVTLSCEQNLNHDAMYWYRQDPGQGLRLIYYSQIVNDFQKGDIAEGYSVSREKKESFPLTVTSAQKNPTAFYLCASTPRRPLGTDTQYFGPGTRLTVL.

This clonotype was detected a few times. The V call is TRBV6-2 or TRBV6-3, the J call TRBJ2-3, with 8 bases aligning to TRBD2. After removal of 4 bases from V and 2 bases from J, the junction contained 14 bases not matched to a gene. CDR1 and CDR2 (germline): MNHEY, SVGEGT. The CDR3 consists of 18 residues. The chain's CDR3 is CASSSPLGIAGSTDTQYF. CDR3 DNA sequence: TGTGCCAGCAGTTCGCCTCTCGGGATAGCGGGGTCCACAGATACGCAGTATTTT.

This chain joins TRBV20-1 and TRBJ2-7; 10 bases are a match to TRBD2. V was pared by 7 bases and J by 2 bases, with 14 bases of the junction left unmatched. The CDR3 is 16 amino acids. Germline assignment: CDR1 DFQATT and CDR2 SNEGSKA (reference sequence). CDR3 sequence: CSVGYPGTSEPYEQYF. In nucleotides, the CDR3 is TGCAGTGTTGGCTACCCGGGGACTAGCGAACCCTACGAGCAGTACTTC.

V usage is TRBV7-9 and J usage is TRBJ1-2, with D maybe TRBD1 (5 bases). The germline gives CDR1 SEHNR, CDR2 FQNEAQ (reference sequence). The CDR3 length is 16 residues. Trimming took off 6 bases at V and 1 base at J, with 18 bases between the two ends. CDR3 sequence reads: CASSDEAGLINYGYTF. CDR3 DNA: TGTGCCAGCAGTGACGAGGCGGGGCTTATTAACTATGGCTACACCTTC.

The chain is built from TRBV28 and TRBJ1-1; 7 nucleotides match TRBD1. Trimming cost V 3 bases and J 6 bases; bases outside gene matches: 7. The CDR3 extends over 14 amino acids. Germline V CDR1 and CDR2: MDHEN, SYDVKM. The DNA of the CDR3 is TGTGCCAGCAGTTTCTACGGGACAGAATCTGAAGCTTTCTTT. Translation: CASSFYGTESEAFF.

This clonotype is termed medium-sized. The rearrangement links TRBV20-1 to TRBJ1-6; 10 bases line up with TRBD1. The CDR3 runs to 16 residues. J gave up 8 bases and V 0 bases, and 7 bases lay outside the gene matches. Germline V gene lookup returns CDR1 DFQATT and CDR2 SNEGSKA (reference sequence). The CDR3 DNA follows: TGCAGTGCTAGAGATCGGACAGGGGGAGGTTATTCACCCCTCCACTTT. It is translated as CSARDRTGGGYSPLHF.

The sample holds a few counts of this clonotype. The V gene is TRBV6-1, the J gene TRBJ1-2; maybe TRBD1 (5 bases). The CDR3 contains 13 residues. CDR1 is MNHNS, CDR2 SASEGT, per germline. Trimming pared 6 bases from V and 11 bases from J, leaving 19 bases between. This chain's CDR3 is CASSPRDGTKYTF. DNA for the CDR3: TGTGCCAGCAGCCCCAGGGACGGCACAAAGTACACCTTC.

The V call is TRBV20-1, the J call TRBJ1-3; the match to TRBD1 covers 7 bases. V shed 1 base and J 0 bases; nucleotides not matched to a gene: 6. CDR1 is DFQATT, CDR2 SNEGSKA, per germline (reference sequence). The CDR3 loop spans 16 amino acids. The CDR3 DNA follows: TGCAGTGCTAGAGGCGAACAGGGGAACTCTGGAAACACCATATATTTT. Residues: CSARGEQGNSGNTIYF.

This chain joins TRBV21-1 and TRBJ1-1; the table's D call, TRBD1, has no DNA check behind it. TRBV21-1 is marked as a pseudogene. The CDR3 runs 13 residues. This chain's CDR3 is CAPRTGPYTEAFF. The CDR3 DNA reads TGTGCCCCCCGGACAGGTCCCTACACTGAAGCTTTCTTT.

The gene calls are TRBV7-9 and TRBJ1-3; possibly TRBD1 for D (5 bases). The ends were cut back, 7 bases at V and 0 bases at J, with 10 bases in the middle. This CDR3 has 14 amino acids. In germline, CDR1 is SEHNR, CDR2 FQNEAQ (reference sequence). This CDR3 is CASTTQVSGNTIYF. CDR3 DNA sequence: TGTGCCAGCACCACACAGGTCTCTGGAAACACCATATATTTT. Using reference TRBV7-9 and TRBJ1-3 for the parts outside the CDR3, the full variable domain is DTGVSQNPRHKITKRGQNVTFRCDPISEHNRLYWYRQTLGQGPEFLTYFQNEAQLEKSRLLSDRFSAERPKGSFSTLEIQRTEQGDSAMYLCASTTQVSGNTIYFGEGSWLTVV.

This chain connects TRBV7-2 to TRBJ1-5, with TRBD1 as a possible D gene (5 bases). V lost 5 bases and J 5 bases, leaving 10 bases between the germline ends. The germline V gene has CDR1 SGHTA and CDR2 FQGNSA. This CDR3 region has 13 residues. Written as DNA, the CDR3 is TGTGCCAGCAGCCCCCAAGGGGATCAGCCCCAGCATTTT. It encodes CASSPQGDQPQHF.

J is TRBJ1-2 and V is TRBV20-1; D unresolved. V shed 6 bases and J shed 8 bases, with 22 bases lying between them. There are 14 residues in the CDR3. CDR1 and CDR2 from the germline V gene are DFQATT and SNEGSKA (reference sequence). The CDR3 reads CSATVQHRLYGYTF. The CDR3 DNA is TGCAGTGCCACAGTCCAACACCGGCTATACGGCTACACCTTC.

In this sample, this clonotype turned up a few times. The rearrangement links TRBV29-1 to TRBJ1-3; D is unclear. The CDR3 runs to 12 residues. The germline gives CDR1 SQVTM, CDR2 ANQGSEA. Trimming pared 8 bases from V and 4 bases from J, leaving 12 bases between. The CDR3 DNA reads TGCAGCTGCGCTATTGGGGGAAACACCATATATTTT. Residues: CSCAIGGNTIYF.

The V call is TRBV23-1, the J call TRBJ1-1; D possibly corresponds to TRBD1 (6 bases). TRBV23-1 belongs to the ORF category, with a function that is uncertain. There are 10 residues in the CDR3. V was cut by 5 bases and J by 8 bases, with 6 bases left in between. In DNA form, the CDR3 reads TGCGCCAGCAGTACAGGGGAAGCTTTCTTT. It encodes CASSTGEAFF.

This chain connects TRBV20-1 to TRBJ2-1; D is undetermined. The CDR3 loop spans 15 amino acids. The V end lost 6 bases, the J end lost 0 bases, and 15 bases lay between the germline ends. Germline V gives CDR1 DFQATT, CDR2 SNEGSKA (reference sequence). CDR3 in DNA: TGCAGTGCGGGTAGCACAAGGAGCTCCTACAATGAGCAGTTCTTC. Its protein product is CSAGSTRSSYNEQFF.

This clonotype has only a few counts. CDR3 in DNA: TGTGCCAGCAGCCCATCTCCTCAGCGGAGGCCACAAGATACGCAGTATTTT. It encodes CASSPSPQRRPQDTQYF. The chain carries TRBV7-2 and TRBJ2-3; D perhaps matches TRBD2 (5 bases). Germline assignment: CDR1 SGHTA and CDR2 FQGNSA. Trimming removed 5 bases from V and 5 bases from J, with 23 bases in between. The CDR3 covers 17 residues. Complete variable domain (other parts from reference TRBV7-2 and TRBJ2-3): GAGVSQSPSNKVTEKGKDVELRCDPISGHTALYWYRQSLGQGLEFLIYFQGNSAPDKSGLPSDRFSAERTGGSVSTLTIQRTQQEDSAVYLCASSPSPQRRPQDTQYFGPGTRLTVL.

The chain uses TRBV20-1 and TRBJ2-5, with unresolved D. V was shortened by 2 bases and J by 2 bases, with 21 bases between the two germline ends. Germline V gives CDR1 DFQATT, CDR2 SNEGSKA (reference sequence). The CDR3 spans 17 residues. The CDR3: CSARTSSAAARQETQYF. DNA of the CDR3: TGCAGTGCTAGAACCTCTTCCGCTGCGGCCCGGCAAGAGACCCAGTACTTC.

This clonotype came up a few times. The J gene is TRBJ2-1, the V gene TRBV7-6; D uncertain. The CDR3 covers 13 residues. Germline CDR1 is SGHVS and CDR2 is FNYEAQ. V lost 1 base and J 5 bases, leaving 6 bases between the germline ends. CDR3 loop: CASSLDQNNEQFF. In nucleotides, the CDR3 is TGTGCCAGCAGCTTAGACCAAAACAATGAGCAGTTCTTC.

This clonotype was counted between two and nine times. The chain uses TRBV21-1 and TRBJ2-7; the table's D call TRBD2 went unverified against the DNA. TRBV21-1 is annotated as a pseudogene. The CDR3 loop spans 14 amino acids. CDR3 DNA: TGTGCCAGCAGCAAAGGTGGGACTTCCTACGAGCAGTACTTC. Encoded protein: CASSKGGTSYEQYF.

This clonotype was seen a few times. The chain couples TRBV20-1 to TRBJ1-5; TRBD1 matches at 8 bases. The CDR3 totals 13 residues. Trimming cost V 6 bases and J 6 bases; bases outside gene matches: 7. Germline CDR1 reads DFQATT; CDR2 reads SNEGSKA (reference sequence). The CDR3 DNA is TGCAGTGCAATCCGGGACAGGCTTCAGCCCCAGCATTTT. Protein: CSAIRDRLQPQHF.

This clonotype was counted only a few times. The genes are TRBV6-1 and TRBJ2-4; D gene ambiguous. The germline V gene has CDR1 MNHNS and CDR2 SASEGT. The CDR3 consists of 16 residues. Trimming shortened V by 10 bases and J by 11 bases, and 30 bases separated the two germline ends. CDR3 amino acids: CATNPTGLPLGPLQYF. CDR3 sequence (DNA): TGTGCCACGAACCCCACGGGCCTACCCCTGGGCCCCCTTCAGTACTTC.

This clonotype came up a few times. This rearrangement joins TRBV2 to TRBJ2-2; D not certain. CDR3 size: 12 residues. The V gene lost 8 bases and the J gene lost 7 bases, with 11 bases spanning the gap. The germline V gene has CDR1 SNHLY and CDR2 FYNNEI. The CDR3 bases are TGTGCCAGCGCGGCCGTCGGCGGGGAGCTGTTTTTT. Translated: CASAAVGGELFF.

By share, this clonotype ranks as medium-sized (0.01 to 0.1%). The genes are TRBV20-1 and TRBJ2-2; a possible D gene is TRBD1 (5 bases). The V gene lost 2 bases and the J gene lost 4 bases, with 8 bases spanning the gap. This CDR3 contains 13 residues. Per the germline V gene, CDR1 is DFQATT and CDR2 is SNEGSKA (reference sequence). The CDR3 nucleotides are TGCAGTGCTAGAAGGGGATCCACCGGGGAGCTGTTTTTT. Its translation: CSARRGSTGELFF.

This clonotype was found a few times. The V gene is TRBV27, the J gene TRBJ1-6; D might be TRBD1 (5 bases). CDR3 length: 15 amino acids. CDR1 and CDR2 from the germline V gene are MNHEY and SMNVEV (reference sequence). V dropped 4 bases and J dropped 4 bases, with 11 bases sitting between them. DNA for the CDR3: TGTGCCAGCAGTTCGCCAGGGCCGTATAATTCACCCCTCCACTTT. Residues: CASSSPGPYNSPLHF.

The genes are TRBV2 and TRBJ2-7; D remains unclear. Germline V gene sequence: CDR1 SNHLY, CDR2 FYNNEI. This CDR3 spans 14 amino acids. V lost 4 bases, J lost 3 bases, and 13 bases lay in between. The CDR3 DNA follows: TGTGCCAGCAGTGCCCCCCTAGAAGGCTACGAGCAGTACTTC. It codes for CASSAPLEGYEQYF.